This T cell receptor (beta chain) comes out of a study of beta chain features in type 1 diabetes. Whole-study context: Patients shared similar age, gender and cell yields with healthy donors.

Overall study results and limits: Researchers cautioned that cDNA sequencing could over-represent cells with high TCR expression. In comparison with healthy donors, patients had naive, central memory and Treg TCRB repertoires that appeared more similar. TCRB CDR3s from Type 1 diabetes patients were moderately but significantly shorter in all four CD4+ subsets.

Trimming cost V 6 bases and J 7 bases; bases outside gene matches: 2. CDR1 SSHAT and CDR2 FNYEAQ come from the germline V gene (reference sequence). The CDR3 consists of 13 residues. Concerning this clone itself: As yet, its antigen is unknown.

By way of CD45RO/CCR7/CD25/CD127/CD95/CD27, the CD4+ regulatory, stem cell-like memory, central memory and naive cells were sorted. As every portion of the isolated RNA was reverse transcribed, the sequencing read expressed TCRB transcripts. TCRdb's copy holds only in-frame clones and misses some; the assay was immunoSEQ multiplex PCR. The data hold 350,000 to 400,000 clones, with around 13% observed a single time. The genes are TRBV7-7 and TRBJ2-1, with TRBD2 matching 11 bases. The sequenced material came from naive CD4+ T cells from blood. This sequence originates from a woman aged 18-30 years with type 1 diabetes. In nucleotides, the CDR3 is TGTGCCAGCAGGGCTAGCGGGGGGAATGAGCAGTTCTTC. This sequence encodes CASRASGGNEQFF.